This T cell receptor beta chain originates from a study of blood T cell repertoires in COVID-19. Study-wide context: Sources were T cells, B-cell-depleted T cells, or PBMCs; the material itself was cDNA or gDNA.

Living in 24 US areas, the participants were between 18 and 89 years of age. Cohorts were determined from participant-reported clinical history. Per the authors' pipeline: Estimates of nucleated cell counts were drawn from the amplification of reference gene primers. The method was immunoSEQ multiplex PCR; TCRdb's version includes in-frame clones alone and lacks a portion of them. D and trimming were read from the DNA, whereas the V and J calls and clone size are those reported in that table. The data show fewer than 200,000 clones, around 83% seen once. Trimming took off 0 bases at V and 7 bases at J, with 5 bases between the two ends. The germline V gene encodes CDR1 SGHRS and CDR2 YFSETQ. CDR3 length: 12 amino acids.

This TCR was sampled from a woman in her fifties or sixties in a cohort exposed to, infected with or recovered from COVID-19 (not recorded which). Material: PBMCs or T cells enriched from blood (not recorded which). This rearrangement joins TRBV5-1 to TRBJ2-1, with unresolved D. CDR3 bases: TGCGCCAGCAGCTTGGTAGAAAATGAGCAGTTCTTC. It is translated as CASSLVENEQFF.